One and the same sample provided the 3 T cell receptor beta chains below, sequenced in a study of shared clonotypes between healthy human individuals. TCRdb's copy holds only in-frame clones and misses some; the assay was immunoSEQ multiplex PCR. Of around 1.4 million clones listed, approximately 98.5% are singletons. Specimen: naive CD4+ T cells sorted from blood. Noted subset: CD45RA+ positively selected. The receptors originated from a man aged 30-40 years in good health.

This sequence joins TRBV4-2 and TRBJ2-7, with D perhaps matching TRBD1 or TRBD2 (5 bases each). Deletions cut 2 bases from V and 1 base from J, with 12 bases between. Germline V gene data show CDR1 as LGHNA and CDR2 as YNFKEQ. The CDR3 covers 15 residues. This CDR3 reads CASSQPGTPSYEQYF. The CDR3 coding sequence is TGTGCCAGCAGCCAACCCGGGACGCCATCCTACGAGCAGTACTTC.

This chain links TRBV19 with TRBJ2-7, with 9 bases that match TRBD2. In germline, CDR1 is LNHDA, CDR2 SQIVND (reference sequence). CDR3 length: 14 residues. The V segment lost 3 bases and the J segment 4 bases; nucleotides outside the gene matches: 4. In DNA form, the CDR3 reads TGTGCCAGTAGTATGCGGGAGGGCCCGTACGAGCAGTACTTC. Amino acids: CASSMREGPYEQYF.

On this clone itself: Other DNA sequences in the same sample also yield this CDR3. The chain recombines TRBV2 with TRBJ1-1; no definite D call. Germline-derived CDR1 and CDR2 are SNHLY and FYNNEI. V was cut by 5 bases and J by 0 bases, with 7 bases left in between. The CDR3 consists of 13 residues. The CDR3 loop is CASSLGMNTEAFF. CDR3 bases: TGTGCCAGCAGTCTGGGGATGAACACTGAAGCTTTCTTT. The complete variable domain, with remaining parts taken from reference TRBV2 and TRBJ1-1, reads EPEVTQTPSHQVTQMGQEVILRCVPISNHLYFYWYRQILGQKVEFLVSFYNNEISEKSEIFDDQFSVERPDGSNFTLKIRSTKLEDSAMYFCASSLGMNTEAFFGQGTRLTVV.